The source of this T cell receptor (beta chain) is a study of cytomegalovirus exposure and HLA in healthy donors. Study overall: When 300 to 400 donors were genotyped, approximately 81% of them were found to fall in the Caucasian-associated ancestry cluster.

This clone was counted a few times. Its antigen remains unknown. General study points: Listed as cytomegalovirus-associated were 164 TCR beta chains.

The CDR3 spans 14 residues. Trimming took 4 bases from V and 0 from J, leaving 8 bases between them. Germline lookup yields CDR1 SGHKS and CDR2 YYEKEE (reference sequence). The PCR used 60 Vbeta and 13 Jbeta primers. Assay used: immunoSEQ multiplex PCR; TCRdb lists only in-frame clones, some missing. This table has under 200,000 clones, roughly 80% appearing once. The chain combines TRBV5-5 with TRBJ1-3, with D perhaps matching TRBD1 (6 bases). Source material: PBMCs. The source is a girl aged 10-17 years in good health and CMV-seropositive. CDR3 residues: CASSLQGSGNTIYF. CDR3 nucleotide sequence: TGTGCCAGCAGCCTACAGGGCTCTGGAAACACCATATATTTT.